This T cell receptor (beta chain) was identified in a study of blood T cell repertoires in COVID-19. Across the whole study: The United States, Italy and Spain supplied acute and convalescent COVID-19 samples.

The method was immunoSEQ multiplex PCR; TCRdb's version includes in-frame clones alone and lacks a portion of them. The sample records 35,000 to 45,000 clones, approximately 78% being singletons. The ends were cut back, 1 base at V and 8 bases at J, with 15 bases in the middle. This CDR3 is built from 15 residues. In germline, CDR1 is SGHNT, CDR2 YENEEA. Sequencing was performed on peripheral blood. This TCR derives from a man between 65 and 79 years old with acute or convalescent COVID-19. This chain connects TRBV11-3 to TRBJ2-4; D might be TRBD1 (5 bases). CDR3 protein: CASSLGSGLGDIQYF. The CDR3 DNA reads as TGTGCCAGCAGCTTAGGATCCGGGTTAGGGGACATTCAGTACTTC.